This passage covers 18 T cell receptor beta chains from one sample sequenced in a study of OX40 agonist ivuxolimab in advanced cancers. Repertoires were generated with immunoSEQ multiplex PCR, while TCRdb's copy carries only in-frame clones and drops some. In the table there are 60,000 to 65,000 clones, around 83% of which are singletons. The sequencing used CD4+ or CD8+ T cells sorted from blood, collected in a trial of the OX40 agonist ivuxolimab. Every receptor here comes from an adult with an advanced solid tumor such as melanoma, head and neck, liver or kidney cancer.

The CDR3 region has the DNA TGTGCCGGAGGAAGGGGGGCGCCAACCGGGGAGCTGTTTTTT. Encoded protein: CAGGRGAPTGELFF. This sequence joins TRBV7-2 and TRBJ2-2; D could derive from TRBD1 or TRBD2 (6 bases each). The CDR3 loop spans 14 amino acids. V was trimmed by 11 bases and J by 5 bases, leaving 18 bases between them. Per germline, CDR1 SGHTA and CDR2 FQGNSA.

CDR3 sequence reads: CASSARDRGRSDTQYF. CDR3 DNA: TGCGCCAGCAGCGCAAGGGACAGGGGGCGATCAGATACGCAGTATTTT. The V and J genes are TRBV5-1 and TRBJ2-3, with 12 nucleotides matching TRBD1. The trim removed 4 bases at V and 4 bases at J, leaving 7 bases unmatched. This CDR3 comprises 16 residues. Per the germline V gene, CDR1 is SGHRS and CDR2 is YFSETQ. Combining the CDR3 with reference TRBV5-1 and TRBJ2-3 gives the whole variable domain KAGVTQTPRYLIKTRGQQVTLSCSPISGHRSVSWYQQTPGQGLQFLFEYFSETQRNKGNFPGRFSGRQFSNSRSEMNVSTLELGDSALYLCASSARDRGRSDTQYFGPGTRLTVL.

This clone appeared many times. This chain uses TRBV6-4 with TRBJ1-1; D remains ambiguous. There are 12 residues in the CDR3. From germline, CDR1 is MRHNA and CDR2 SNTAGT. The V end lost 5 bases, the J end lost 7 bases, and 11 bases lay between the germline ends. The CDR3 protein is CASSSPEGEAFF. Here the CDR3 DNA reads TGTGCCAGCAGTTCCCCCGAGGGTGAAGCTTTCTTT.

As to this clone: This sample includes further DNA sequences coding for the same CDR3. The V gene is TRBV6-1, the J gene TRBJ1-4; 7 bases align to TRBD1. This CDR3 has 14 residues. Trimming cost V 6 bases and J 7 bases; bases outside gene matches: 8. The germline CDR1 and CDR2 sequences are MNHNS and SASEGT. CDR3 nucleotides: TGTGCCAGCAGCAGGGGGGGGTTAAGTGAAAAACTGTTTTTT. Translation: CASSRGGLSEKLFF.

This clone was counted a single time. The chain recombines TRBV6-1 with TRBJ1-5; no clear D gene. The germline gives CDR1 MNHNS, CDR2 SASEGT. V was cut by 0 bases and J by 0 bases, with 3 bases left in between. This CDR3 is 14 amino acids long. The CDR3 nucleotides read TGTGCCAGCAGTGAAGCGGGTAGCAATCAGCCCCAGCATTTT. This encodes CASSEAGSNQPQHF.

This chain links TRBV11-2 with TRBJ1-5; D is unresolved. V lost 5 bases to trimming and J lost 3 bases, with 14 bases between them. The CDR3 length is 15 residues. Germline V gene lookup returns CDR1 SGHAT and CDR2 FQNNGV. CDR3 sequence: CASSTRMGFNQPQHF. DNA for the CDR3: TGTGCCAGCAGCACCCGGATGGGGTTCAATCAGCCCCAGCATTTT.

The V gene is TRBV6-6, the J gene TRBJ2-1; no clear D gene. Trimming took off 9 bases at V and 2 bases at J, with 11 bases between the two ends. The germline V gene encodes CDR1 MNHNY and CDR2 SVGAGI (reference sequence). This CDR3 is 13 amino acids long. CDR3 coding DNA: TGTGCCAGTCGACAAGTGGCCTACAATGAGCAGTTCTTC. Encoded protein: CASRQVAYNEQFF.

The V call is TRBV6-5, the J call TRBJ1-6, with D perhaps TRBD1 (6 bases). The V end lost 4 bases, the J end lost 9 bases, and 16 bases lay between the germline ends. The length of the CDR3 is 15 residues. Germline CDR1 reads MNHEY; CDR2 reads SVGAGI. The CDR3, as DNA: TGTGCCAGCAGTTGGACAGTTCGGGGCAGTTCACCCCTCCACTTT. Protein: CASSWTVRGSSPLHF.

This clone was picked up one time. CDR3 amino acids: CASSPSGLAGGLYEQYF. CDR3 in DNA: TGTGCCAGCAGCCCTTCGGGACTAGCGGGAGGGTTGTACGAGCAGTACTTC. The V call is TRBV7-8, the J call TRBJ2-7; 16 bases match TRBD2. Germline CDR1 is SGHVS and CDR2 is FQNEAQ. Trimming removed 5 bases from V and 4 bases from J; junction bases left unmatched: 8. The CDR3 loop spans 17 amino acids.

This chain joins TRBV27 and TRBJ2-7; no reliable D call. V dropped 4 bases and J dropped 7 bases, with 8 bases sitting between them. The CDR3 consists of 11 residues. Germline assignment: CDR1 MNHEY and CDR2 SMNVEV (reference sequence). This CDR3 is CASSYRAEQYF. CDR3 bases: TGTGCCAGCAGTTACCGCGCGGAGCAGTACTTC.

This chain connects TRBV5-1 to TRBJ1-1; the D gene is possibly TRBD1 (6 bases). The V gene's germline CDR1 is SGHRS and CDR2 YFSETQ. V was cut by 4 bases and J by 11 bases, with 18 bases left in between. The CDR3 consists of 13 residues. The DNA for the CDR3 is TGCGCCAGCAGCCCAAGGGGGGGCGTTTGGGCTTTCTTT. This encodes CASSPRGGVWAFF.

V is TRBV15 and J is TRBJ2-7, with 9 bases that match TRBD1. V lost 6 bases to trimming and J lost 9 bases; unmatched junction nucleotides: 9. This CDR3 is 13 amino acids long. Germline CDR1 reads LNHNV; CDR2 reads YYDKDF (reference sequence). Written as DNA, the CDR3 is TGTGCCACCAGACAGGGGGCAGCCGGAGTGCAGTACTTC. It yields the protein CATRQGAAGVQYF.

The chain recombines TRBV10-3 with TRBJ2-5; 10 bases agree with TRBD2. CDR1 ENHRY and CDR2 SYGVKD come from the germline V gene. Trimming cost V 3 bases and J 3 bases; bases outside gene matches: 1. The CDR3 runs to 14 residues. CDR3 protein: CAISDLAGEETQYF. For the CDR3, the DNA is TGTGCCATCAGTGATCTAGCGGGGGAAGAGACCCAGTACTTC.

CDR3 residues: CASTNVGGNYGYTF. The CDR3, as DNA: TGTGCCAGCACCAACGTCGGGGGTAACTATGGCTACACCTTC. The chain is built from TRBV27 and TRBJ1-2; TRBD1 is a possible D gene (5 bases). CDR1 and CDR2 from the germline V gene are MNHEY and SMNVEV (reference sequence). The CDR3 is 14 amino acids. Trimming shortened V by 7 bases and J by 1 base, and 13 bases separated the two germline ends.

This clone appeared a single time. The CDR3: CASSSYVSAQHF. CDR3 coding DNA: TGTGCCAGCAGCTCCTATGTTTCGGCCCAGCATTTT. This chain joins TRBV7-2 and TRBJ1-5; D is ambiguous. The CDR3 is made up of 12 amino acids. Germline CDR1 and CDR2: SGHTA and FQGNSA. Trimming pared 4 bases from V and 11 bases from J, leaving 12 bases between.

The chain recombines TRBV18 with TRBJ2-2; D is possibly TRBD2 (5 bases). CDR1 is KGHSH, CDR2 LQKENI, per germline. CDR3 length: 16 amino acids. V was clipped by 2 bases and J by 0 bases, with 10 bases between them. CDR3 sequence: CASSPNGGSNTGELFF. The CDR3 DNA reads as TGTGCCAGCTCACCAAACGGAGGCTCGAACACCGGGGAGCTGTTTTTT.

The gene calls are TRBV5-4 and TRBJ2-7, with 7 bases that match TRBD2. CDR1 and CDR2 (germline): SGHNT, YYREEE (reference sequence). Trimming took 6 bases from V and 0 from J; bases not matched to a gene: 9. This CDR3 comprises 15 residues. The CDR3 here is CASTLGGQSSYEQYF. DNA of the CDR3: TGTGCCAGCACCCTGGGAGGGCAAAGCTCCTACGAGCAGTACTTC.

The V and J genes are TRBV21-1 and TRBJ2-2. TRBV21-1 is a pseudogene locus. CDR3 size: 12 residues. CDR3 region: CASPTDAGELFF. For the CDR3, the DNA is TGTGCCAGCCCTACCGACGCCGGGGAGCTGTTTTTT.